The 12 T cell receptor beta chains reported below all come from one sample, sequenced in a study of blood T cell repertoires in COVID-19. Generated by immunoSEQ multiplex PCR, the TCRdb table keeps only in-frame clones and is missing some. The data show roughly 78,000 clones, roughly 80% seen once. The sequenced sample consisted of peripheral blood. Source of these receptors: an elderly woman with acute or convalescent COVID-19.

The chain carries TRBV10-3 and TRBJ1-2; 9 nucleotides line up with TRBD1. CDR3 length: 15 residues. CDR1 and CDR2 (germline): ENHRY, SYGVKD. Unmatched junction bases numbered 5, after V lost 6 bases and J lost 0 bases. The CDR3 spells CAISLGQGANYGYTF. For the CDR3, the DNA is TGTGCCATCAGCCTGGGACAGGGAGCTAACTATGGCTACACCTTC.

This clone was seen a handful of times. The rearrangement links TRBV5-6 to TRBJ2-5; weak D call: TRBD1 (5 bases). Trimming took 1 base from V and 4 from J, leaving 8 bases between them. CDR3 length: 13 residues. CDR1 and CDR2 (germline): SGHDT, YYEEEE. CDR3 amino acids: CASSLTTGETQYF. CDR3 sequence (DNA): TGTGCCAGCAGCTTGACTACAGGAGAGACCCAGTACTTC.

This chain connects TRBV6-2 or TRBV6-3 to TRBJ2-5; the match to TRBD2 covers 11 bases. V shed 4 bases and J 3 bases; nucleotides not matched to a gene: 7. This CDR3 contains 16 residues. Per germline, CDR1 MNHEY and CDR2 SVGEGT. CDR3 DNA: TGTGCCAGCAGTTTCCCGACTAGCGGGAAAAAAGAGACCCAGTACTTC. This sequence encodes CASSFPTSGKKETQYF.

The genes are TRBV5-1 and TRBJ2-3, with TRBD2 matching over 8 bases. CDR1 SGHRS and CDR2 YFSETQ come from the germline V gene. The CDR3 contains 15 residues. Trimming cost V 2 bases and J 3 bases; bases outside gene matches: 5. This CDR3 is CASSFTGGQTDTQYF. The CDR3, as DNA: TGCGCCAGCAGCTTCACGGGGGGGCAAACAGATACGCAGTATTTT.

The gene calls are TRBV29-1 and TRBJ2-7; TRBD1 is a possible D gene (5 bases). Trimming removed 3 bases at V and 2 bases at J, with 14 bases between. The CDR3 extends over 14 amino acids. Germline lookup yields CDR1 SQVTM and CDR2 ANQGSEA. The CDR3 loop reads CSVDSPGNPYEQYF. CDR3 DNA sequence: TGCAGCGTTGATTCTCCAGGGAACCCCTACGAGCAGTACTTC.

This CDR3 reads CASSEEGGSEQFF. The CDR3 DNA is TGTGCCAGCAGTGAAGAGGGAGGGAGTGAGCAGTTCTTC. The J gene is TRBJ2-1, the V gene TRBV2, with 7 positions matching TRBD2. V was clipped by 1 base and J by 9 bases; unmatched bases: 3. Germline CDR1 is SNHLY and CDR2 is FYNNEI. The CDR3 covers 13 residues. Together with reference TRBV2 and TRBJ2-1, the CDR3 gives the full variable domain: EPEVTQTPSHQVTQMGQEVILRCVPISNHLYFYWYRQILGQKVEFLVSFYNNEISEKSEIFDDQFSVERPDGSNFTLKIRSTKLEDSAMYFCASSEEGGSEQFFGPGTRLTVL.

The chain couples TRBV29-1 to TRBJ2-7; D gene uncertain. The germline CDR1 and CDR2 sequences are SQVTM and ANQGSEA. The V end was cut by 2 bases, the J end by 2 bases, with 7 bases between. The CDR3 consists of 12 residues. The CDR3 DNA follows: TGCAGCGTTGAATTGGCCGCCTACGAGCAGTACTTC. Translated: CSVELAAYEQYF.

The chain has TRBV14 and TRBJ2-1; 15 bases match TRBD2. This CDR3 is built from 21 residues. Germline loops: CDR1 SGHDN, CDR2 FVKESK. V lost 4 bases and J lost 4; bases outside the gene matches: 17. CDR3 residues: CASSPRLGLAGGRAWYNEQFF. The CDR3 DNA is TGTGCCAGCAGCCCCCGCCTGGGACTAGCGGGAGGTAGGGCATGGTACAATGAGCAGTTCTTC.

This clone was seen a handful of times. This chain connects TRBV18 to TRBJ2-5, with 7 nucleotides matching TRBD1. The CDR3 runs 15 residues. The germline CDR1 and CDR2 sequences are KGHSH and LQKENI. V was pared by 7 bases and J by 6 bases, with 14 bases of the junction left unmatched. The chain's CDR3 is CASLRTGLELKTQYF. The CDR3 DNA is TGTGCCAGCTTGAGGACAGGACTGGAGTTGAAGACCCAGTACTTC.

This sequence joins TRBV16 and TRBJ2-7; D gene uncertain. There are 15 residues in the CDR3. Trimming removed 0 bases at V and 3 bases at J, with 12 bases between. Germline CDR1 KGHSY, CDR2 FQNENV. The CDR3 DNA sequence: TGTGCCAGCAGCCAATCCGTGACTCGCGTCTACGAGCAGTACTTC. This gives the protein CASSQSVTRVYEQYF.

This CDR3 is CASSGDSSGNTIYF. CDR3 coding DNA: TGTGCCAGTAGTGGAGACAGCTCTGGAAACACCATATATTTT. The gene calls are TRBV19 and TRBJ1-3, with a tentative D call TRBD1 (5 bases). V was clipped by 5 bases and J by 0 bases, with 8 bases between them. CDR1 is LNHDA, CDR2 SQIVND, per germline (reference sequence). This CDR3 spans 14 amino acids.

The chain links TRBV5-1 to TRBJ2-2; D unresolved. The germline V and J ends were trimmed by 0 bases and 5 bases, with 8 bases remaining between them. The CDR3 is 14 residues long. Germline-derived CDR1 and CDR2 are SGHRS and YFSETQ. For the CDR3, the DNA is TGCGCCAGCAGCTTGGGGAGTGAGACCGGGGAGCTGTTTTTT. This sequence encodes CASSLGSETGELFF. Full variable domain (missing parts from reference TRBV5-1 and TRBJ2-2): KAGVTQTPRYLIKTRGQQVTLSCSPISGHRSVSWYQQTPGQGLQFLFEYFSETQRNKGNFPGRFSGRQFSNSRSEMNVSTLELGDSALYLCASSLGSETGELFFGEGSRLTVL.